This T cell receptor beta chain appears in the sequencing data of a study of cytomegalovirus exposure and HLA in healthy donors. General study results and limits: Listed as cytomegalovirus-associated were 164 TCR beta chains. For cytomegalovirus status, the classifier reportedly gave diagnoses with high specificity and sensitivity.

A remark on this clone: Its antigen is as yet unknown.

CDR3 length: 14 amino acids. CDR1 is LNHDA, CDR2 SQIVND, per germline (reference sequence). The ends were cut back, 8 bases at V and 0 bases at J, with 12 bases in the middle. Using immunoSEQ multiplex PCR, the repertoire was profiled, and TCRdb retains in-frame clones only, with some absent. The sample yields 110,000 or so clones, approximately 88% seen once. Donors were drawn from the approximately 110-subject validation cohort, separate from the approximately 700-subject first cohort. This sequence was found in a young man in good health and CMV-seronegative. What was sequenced was PBMCs. V is TRBV19 and J is TRBJ2-3, with D possibly TRBD1 on 6 matching bases. CDR3: CASVDSRSTDTQYF. In DNA, the CDR3 is TGTGCCAGTGTGGACAGTCGTAGCACAGATACGCAGTATTTT. Complete variable domain (other parts from reference TRBV19 and TRBJ2-3): DGGITQSPKYLFRKEGQNVTLSCEQNLNHDAMYWYRQDPGQGLRLIYYSQIVNDFQKGDIAEGYSVSREKKESFPLTVTSAQKNPTAFYLCASVDSRSTDTQYFGPGTRLTVL.